A single sample gave rise to the 4 T cell receptor beta chains below, sequenced in a study of T-cell memory formation after mild COVID-19. Each CDR3 protein gets one entry after TCRdb re-called the 5' RACE reads with MiXCR. The sample consists of 400,000 to 450,000 distinct CDR3 sequences, 18% of them appearing once. Material: PBMCs or a T cell subset sorted from them (not recorded which). The receptors were sampled from a man between 18 and 29 years old who had mild COVID-19 (a few samples of this study predate the infection). Cell type and time point are not known.

The table lists this clonotype with a count of one. This chain uses TRBV6-6 with TRBJ2-7; a possible D gene is TRBD2 (5 bases). The germline V gene encodes CDR1 MNHNY and CDR2 SVGAGI (reference sequence). There are 14 residues in the CDR3. V gave up 0 bases and J gave up 2 bases, with 8 bases separating them. The CDR3 DNA is TGTGCCAGCAGTTACTCGATCGGGGCCTACGAGCAGTACGTC. Translation: CASSYSIGAYEQYV.

This clonotype came up a few times. The chain couples TRBV4-2 to TRBJ1-1; tentative D call: TRBD1 (6 bases). The ends were cut back, 3 bases at V and 5 bases at J, with 16 bases in the middle. The CDR3 totals 15 residues. Germline assignment: CDR1 LGHNA and CDR2 YNFKEQ. CDR3 protein: CASSQRGGLGTEAFF. The CDR3 nucleotides read TGTGCCAGCAGCCAGCGAGGGGGGCTTGGTACTGAAGCTTTCTTT.

The chain combines TRBV20-1 with TRBJ2-3; D unresolved. Germline V gene sequence: CDR1 DFQATT, CDR2 SNEGSKA (reference sequence). CDR3 length: 15 residues. The V end lost 5 bases, the J end lost 4 bases, and 19 bases lay between the germline ends. The CDR3 region has the DNA TGCAGTGCTCCCACCCTCCGTTTCTCAGCAGATACGCAGTATTTT. Translated, it gives CSAPTLRFSADTQYF.

Only a few counts were recorded for this clonotype. V is TRBV4-1 and J is TRBJ1-1; 7 bases are a match to TRBD1. V dropped 4 bases and J dropped 2; count of bases not matched to a gene: 7. The germline V gene has CDR1 MGHRA and CDR2 YSYEKL. The CDR3 contains 15 residues. DNA for the CDR3: TGCGCCAGCAGCCTAATACGGGACAGAAACACTGAAGCTTTCTTT. Protein: CASSLIRDRNTEAFF.